This T cell receptor beta chain stems from a study of T cell repertoires in cytomegalovirus infection (dated by TCRdb to about 2019). With regard to the full study: Because public TCR beta signatures pointed to carriage of CMV infection together with the matching HLA type, the HLA type of each donor mattered for the analysis.

TCRdb shows the sequencer as Illumina HiSeq 1500. Using fastp at Q25 and MiXCR, TCRdb reprocessed the public reads and kept productive beta chains. One record per CDR3 amino acid sequence lists the most common genes and DNA. Here the sample has around 530,000 distinct CDR3 sequences; about 25% occur a single time. The ten largest account for less than 15% of the sample. The trim is 1 base for V and 3 bases for J, with a gap of 10 bases between the germline ends. As encoded in the germline V gene, CDR1 is SGHTA while CDR2 is FQGNSA. The CDR3 spans 14 residues, from the cysteine through the phenylalanine. The retained sequence is limited to the CDR3, 42 bases, with the frame set at the first base. On this clonotype itself: Its antigen remains undetermined. Base qualities are missing; no much larger clone stands one base away.

Overall study results and their limits: The ex vivo response was dominated by HLA-C-restricted CMV-specific TCR beta clonotypes, which also provided the single most frequent clonotype in two of eight donors. In both this cohort and an independent roughly 360-donor cohort, the cumulative frequency of public TCR beta family members distinguished carriers of CMV infection plus the relevant HLA type.

This receptor chain uses TRBV7-2 and TRBJ2-7; no confident D gene assignment can be made. The sequenced sample was PBMCs. The origin of this receptor is a human donor in good health (CMV status not recorded). Some clones in this sample may be carry-over from other donors' samples. The CDR3 region: CASSLDIVDYEQYF. The DNA is as follows: TGTGCCAGCAGCTTAGACATAGTAGACTACGAGCAGTACTTC.